This TCR beta chain derives from a study of T cell responses to AZD1222 COVID-19 vaccine. Broader study findings: A mostly white British donor set with more females was recruited, and clonal diversity was possibly underestimated. The study found Spike-specific TCR breadth and depth rose after two AZD1222 doses. Variant regions that are unmutated are reportedly the target of nearly half of spike-specific TCRs.

As to this clone: Its target is not known.

The table came from immunoSEQ multiplex PCR; TCRdb's copy has only in-frame clones and leaves some out. This table has some 190,000 clones, approximately 92% appearing once. Germline assignment: CDR1 SGHVS and CDR2 FQNEAQ. Trimming pared 5 bases from V and 4 bases from J, leaving 8 bases between. The CDR3 contains 12 residues. Sequencing used peripheral blood, obtained on day 0 of AZD1222 vaccination. This receptor was obtained from an adult in good health. The chain is built from TRBV7-8 and TRBJ2-5; unclear D gene. CDR3 nucleotide sequence: TGTGCCAGCAGCCAAGGGCTAGAGACCCAGTACTTC. This encodes CASSQGLETQYF. The full variable domain, its missing parts supplied by reference TRBV7-8 and TRBJ2-5, is GAGVSQSPRYKVAKRGQDVALRCDPISGHVSLFWYQQALGQGPEFLTYFQNEAQLDKSGLPSDRFFAERPEGSVSTLKIQRTQQEDSAVYLCASSQGLETQYFGPGTRLLVL.